These 11 T cell receptor beta chains originate from one sample sequenced in a study of control samples from healthy donors and cancer patients. Method: immunoSEQ multiplex PCR; TCRdb's copy keeps in-frame clones and lacks some. The profile shows about 130,000 clones, roughly 84% of them singletons. Sequenced sample: blood. These receptor sequences come from a young man in good health.

The chain is built from TRBV7-2 and TRBJ2-1, with 11 bases lining up with TRBD2. CDR3 length equals 14 residues. CDR1 SGHTA and CDR2 FQGNSA come from the germline V gene. J was trimmed by 8 bases and V by 3 bases; bases with no gene match: 3. The CDR3 bases are TGTGCCAGCAGCTTGACTAGCGGGATCCATGAGCAGTTCTTC. Translating gives CASSLTSGIHEQFF. The full variable domain, completed using reference TRBV7-2 and TRBJ2-1, is GAGVSQSPSNKVTEKGKDVELRCDPISGHTALYWYRQSLGQGLEFLIYFQGNSAPDKSGLPSDRFSAERTGGSVSTLTIQRTQQEDSAVYLCASSLTSGIHEQFFGPGTRLTVL.

This clone was detected only a few times. The chain has TRBV5-6 and TRBJ1-3; D is undetermined. V was shortened by 1 base and J by 4 bases, with 9 bases between the two germline ends. Per the germline V gene, CDR1 is SGHDT and CDR2 is YYEEEE. The CDR3 spans 14 residues. This CDR3 reads CASSLRQAGNTIYF. In nucleotides, the CDR3 is TGTGCCAGCAGCTTGCGCCAGGCCGGAAACACCATATATTTT.

The chain carries TRBV30 and TRBJ1-2, with D perhaps matching TRBD1 (5 bases). This CDR3 has 16 residues. CDR1 and CDR2 (germline): GTSNPN, SVGIG (reference sequence). V lost 4 bases and J lost 7, with 25 bases in between. In nucleotides, the CDR3 is TGTGCCTGGATTGATCCGCCGGCCGGGGGGAGGAGTGGCTACACCTTC. It codes for CAWIDPPAGGRSGYTF. The full variable domain, its missing parts supplied by reference TRBV30 and TRBJ1-2, is SQTIHQWPATLVQPVGSPLSLECTVEGTSNPNLYWYRQAAGRGLQLLFYSVGIGQISSEVPQNLSASRPQDRQFILSSKKLLLSDSGFYLCAWIDPPAGGRSGYTFGSGTRLTVV.

The chain links TRBV12-3 or TRBV12-4 to TRBJ1-2; a possible D gene is TRBD1 (6 bases). The CDR3 length is 13 residues. The V end was cut by 5 bases, the J end by 5 bases, with 12 bases between. CDR3 in DNA: TGTGCCAGCAGTCCTACAGGGACATATGGCTACACCTTC. This gives the protein CASSPTGTYGYTF.

The chain is built from TRBV30 and TRBJ1-5, with a weak D call TRBD1 (6 bases). The germline CDR1 and CDR2 sequences are GTSNPN and SVGIG (reference sequence). V was pared by 2 bases and J by 2 bases, with 13 bases between. The CDR3 is 15 residues long. Here the CDR3 reads CAWSNQGGRNQPQHF. The CDR3 nucleotides are TGTGCCTGGAGTAATCAAGGGGGACGCAATCAGCCCCAGCATTTT.

The chain carries TRBV27 and TRBJ2-3, with 8 bases lining up with TRBD2. This CDR3 region has 16 residues. J gave up 3 bases and V 1 base, and 6 bases lay outside the gene matches. Germline values: CDR1 MNHEY, CDR2 SMNVEV (reference sequence). As DNA, the CDR3 is TGTGCCAGCAGTTTATTGAGCGGGAGTACAACAGATACGCAGTATTTT. Translation gives CASSLLSGSTTDTQYF.

CDR3 coding DNA: TGTGCCAGCAGGGGGGACAGGGGAGGTGAAAAACTGTTTTTT. Amino acids: CASRGDRGGEKLFF. The chain couples TRBV2 to TRBJ1-4, with 10 bases aligning to TRBD1. Germline trimming cut 6 bases from V and 7 bases from J; bases unmatched to any gene: 5. CDR1 and CDR2 (germline): SNHLY, FYNNEI. The CDR3 is 14 amino acids.

The chain is built from TRBV2 and TRBJ1-1, with D unclear. Trimming removed 6 bases at V and 4 bases at J, with 15 bases between. CDR1 and CDR2 from the germline V gene are SNHLY and FYNNEI. The length of the CDR3 is 14 residues. The DNA of the CDR3 is TGTGCCAGCAGACCTGGGGAGGCTAGCACTGAAGCTTTCTTT. Its protein is CASRPGEASTEAFF.

The CDR3 DNA sequence: TGTGCCAGCAGTGTTGAGAGCAATCAGCCCCAGCATTTT. Translated, it gives CASSVESNQPQHF. The rearrangement joins TRBV2 to TRBJ1-5; unclear D gene. V lost 4 bases to trimming and J lost 1 base, with 5 bases between them. The CDR3 covers 13 residues. The germline V gene encodes CDR1 SNHLY and CDR2 FYNNEI.

The gene calls are TRBV14 and TRBJ2-1; D is unclear. Germline CDR1 reads SGHDN; CDR2 reads FVKESK. The V and J ends lost 1 base and 0 bases respectively, with 7 bases between them. CDR3 size: 15 residues. CDR3 protein: CASSQVRSSYNEQFF. The CDR3 nucleotides read TGTGCCAGCAGCCAAGTACGCAGCTCCTACAATGAGCAGTTCTTC.

V gene TRBV30 combines with J gene TRBJ1-5, with a tentative D call TRBD1 (5 bases). Germline V lookup: CDR1 GTSNPN, CDR2 SVGIG (reference sequence). The CDR3 has 14 amino acids. Trimming stripped 3 bases from V and 4 bases from J, with 13 bases between. CDR3: CAWRAQGFNQPQHF. The CDR3 nucleotides are TGTGCCTGGAGGGCCCAGGGATTTAATCAGCCCCAGCATTTT.